This T cell receptor beta chain was sequenced in a study of siplizumab effects on memory and regulatory T cells. General observations from the study: Whether the proliferating Tregs (from siplizumab cultures) were suppressive was not confirmed.

The protocol was immunoSEQ multiplex PCR, while the TCRdb copy is restricted to in-frame clones and leaves out a portion. The data contain over 70,000 clones, more than 85% of them seen just once; the ten biggest clones take up roughly 18%. Trimming left V 6 bases short and J 5 bases short, with 14 bases between. CDR1 is MNHEY and CDR2 is SVGAGI in the germline V gene. The CDR3 loop spans 13 amino acids. Concerning this clone itself: Its antigen is unknown.

V usage is TRBV6-5 and J usage is TRBJ2-7; D may be TRBD1 (5 bases). The sequenced sample consisted of CD8+ T cells sorted from blood. This TCR came from a human donor in good health. This CDR3 is CASSRETSHEQYF. In DNA form, the CDR3 reads TGTGCCAGCAGCAGGGAAACGTCGCACGAGCAGTACTTC.